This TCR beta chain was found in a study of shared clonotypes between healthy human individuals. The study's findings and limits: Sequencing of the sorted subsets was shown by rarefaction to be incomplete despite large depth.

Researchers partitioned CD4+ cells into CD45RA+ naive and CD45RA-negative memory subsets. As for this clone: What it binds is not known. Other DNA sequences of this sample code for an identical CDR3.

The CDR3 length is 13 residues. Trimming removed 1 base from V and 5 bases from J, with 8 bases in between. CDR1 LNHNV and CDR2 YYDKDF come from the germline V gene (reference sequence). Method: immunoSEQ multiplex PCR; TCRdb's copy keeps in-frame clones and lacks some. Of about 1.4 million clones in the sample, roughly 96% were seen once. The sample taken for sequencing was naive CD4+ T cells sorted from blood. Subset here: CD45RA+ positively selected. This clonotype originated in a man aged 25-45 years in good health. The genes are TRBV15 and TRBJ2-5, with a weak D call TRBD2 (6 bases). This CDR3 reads CATSRGGGETQYF. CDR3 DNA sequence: TGTGCCACCAGCAGAGGTGGGGGGGAGACCCAGTACTTC. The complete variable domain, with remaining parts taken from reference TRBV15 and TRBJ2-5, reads DAMVIQNPRYQVTQFGKPVTLSCSQTLNHNVMYWYQQKSSQAPKLLFHYYDKDFNNEADTPDNFQSRRPNTSFCFLDIRSPGLGDTAMYLCATSRGGGETQYFGPGTRLLVL.